The source of this T cell receptor (beta chain) is a study of vaccination and CD4 T cells after COVID-19. Overall study: Everyone enrolled got two doses of BNT162b2 or mRNA-1273 vaccine. Investigators stimulated cells with overlapping spike peptides drawn from SARS-CoV-2, HCoV-NL63, HCoV-OC43 and HCoV-229E.

CDR1 SNHLY and CDR2 FYNNEI come from the germline V gene. V dropped 4 bases and J dropped 8 bases, with 9 bases sitting between them. The CDR3 has 13 amino acids. CD4+ T cells that had been cultured provided DNA sequenced with the Oncomine TCR Beta short-read assay. Genomic DNA from cultured CD4+ T cells was extracted. One entry per CDR3 protein results from TCRdb running MiXCR on the PCR reads. This sample has fewer than 20,000 distinct CDR3 sequences; around 50% occur once, and the top ten carry approximately 7%. The treatment is: roughly 11-day PBMC culture with coronavirus spike peptide pools or control peptides (ViraFEST assay). Each well held more than 1.5 million PBMCs in IL-2 (roughly 10 IU/ml) medium with roughly 11 ug/ml peptide pools. This clonotype has a handful of counts. Antigen: not known.

The sequence was collected from a human donor who had recovered from COVID-19. The chain combines TRBV2 with TRBJ1-6, with D hard to call. Sequencing was performed on CD4+ T cells from blood, cultured in vitro, taken before SARS-CoV-2 vaccination. For the CDR3, the DNA is TGTGCCAGCAGTGGGAATATGGATTCACCCCTCCACTTT. Protein: CASSGNMDSPLHF.